Following are 26 T cell receptor beta chains from one sample sequenced in a study of blood T cell repertoires in COVID-19. Libraries were prepared by immunoSEQ multiplex PCR; TCRdb keeps only in-frame clonotypes and omits some of them. The sample lists around 180,000 clones, roughly 78% seen once, with around 7% in the top ten. Sequencing was carried out using peripheral blood. The receptors shown here come from a man between 65 and 85 years old with active or convalescent COVID-19.

This clone was seen once. This chain links TRBV28 with TRBJ2-5; the match to TRBD2 covers 7 bases. V dropped 5 bases and J dropped 3; count of bases not matched to a gene: 12. CDR3 length equals 16 residues. Germline V gene lookup returns CDR1 MDHEN and CDR2 SYDVKM. The CDR3 sequence: CASSHQASGAKETQYF. As DNA, the CDR3 is TGTGCCAGCAGTCACCAGGCTAGCGGCGCGAAAGAGACCCAGTACTTC. Filled out from reference TRBV28 and TRBJ2-5, the complete variable domain reads DVKVTQSSRYLVKRTGEKVFLECVQDMDHENMFWYRQDPGLGLRLIYFSYDVKMKEKGDIPEGYSVSREKKERFSLILESASTNQTSMYLCASSHQASGAKETQYFGPGTRLLVL.

V gene TRBV4-2 combines with J gene TRBJ2-7; TRBD1 aligns across 9 bases. This CDR3 region has 15 residues. The V gene end was trimmed by 1 base and the J gene end by 1 base; junction bases not matched to a gene: 2. Looked up from germline, CDR1 is LGHNA and CDR2 is YNFKEQ. The CDR3 sequence: CASSQAGQGSYEQYF. The DNA for the CDR3 is TGTGCCAGCAGCCAAGCCGGACAGGGGTCCTACGAGCAGTACTTC.

The gene calls are TRBV12-3 or TRBV12-4 and TRBJ1-1; D not resolved. V was trimmed by 7 bases and J by 11 bases, leaving 20 bases between them. The CDR3 covers 13 residues. CDR3 protein: CASKRNLRLRAFF. As DNA, the CDR3 is TGTGCCAGCAAGAGAAACCTGCGGTTGCGGGCTTTCTTT.

The chain couples TRBV6-1 to TRBJ2-7; TRBD2 aligns across 8 bases. Germline CDR1 MNHNS, CDR2 SASEGT. The CDR3 has 15 amino acids. The J segment lost 5 bases and the V segment lost 0 bases, leaving 6 bases of the junction unmatched. In nucleotides, the CDR3 is TGTGCCAGCAGTGAAGCGGTAAGCGGGAGCCACGAGCAGTACTTC. This codes for CASSEAVSGSHEQYF.

The DNA for the CDR3 is TGTGCCACCAGTGACGTACGGACAGGGACCATCAACGAGCAGTACTTC. Amino acids: CATSDVRTGTINEQYF. This chain connects TRBV24-1 to TRBJ2-7, with 8 bases identical to TRBD1. V gave up 4 bases and J gave up 5 bases; unmatched junction bases: 12. Germline V gives CDR1 KGHDR, CDR2 SFDVKD. The CDR3 extends over 16 amino acids.

CDR3 protein: CASSLSSIAEQYF. In DNA form, the CDR3 reads TGTGCCAGCAGCTTGTCTAGCATAGCCGAACAGTACTTC. The chain carries TRBV5-4 and TRBJ2-7; the D gene is possibly TRBD2 (5 bases). Germline V lookup: CDR1 SGHNT, CDR2 YYREEE (reference sequence). This CDR3 has 13 amino acids. Between the trimmed V and J ends, which lost 1 base and 10 bases, there was a span of 15 bases.

The CDR3 region has the DNA TGCGCCAGCAGCCAAGAGTGGAGGTCCACAGATACGCAGTATTTT. Translation gives CASSQEWRSTDTQYF. This chain joins TRBV4-3 and TRBJ2-3; a possible D gene is TRBD2 (5 bases). The length of the CDR3 is 15 residues. The V end lost 0 bases, the J end lost 2 bases, and 9 bases lay between the germline ends. From germline, CDR1 is LGHNA and CDR2 YSLEER.

This clone appeared a few times. The chain joins TRBV30 to TRBJ1-2; D possibly corresponds to TRBD1 (6 bases). Germline V gives CDR1 GTSNPN, CDR2 SVGIG (reference sequence). The CDR3 sequence is 13 residues long. Between the trimmed V and J ends, which lost 0 bases and 8 bases, there was a span of 13 bases. DNA of the CDR3: TGTGCCTGGAGTGTAAAGGGGGAGGGAGGCTACACCTTC. Translated: CAWSVKGEGGYTF.

The gene calls are TRBV7-2 and TRBJ1-3; D possibly corresponds to TRBD1 (5 bases). Germline values: CDR1 SGHTA, CDR2 FQGNSA. The CDR3 spans 14 residues. Trimming cost V 6 bases and J 4 bases, with 13 bases left between them. The CDR3 nucleotides are TGTGCCAGCAGGGCTGGGGCACCGGGAAACACCATATATTTT. Translated, it gives CASRAGAPGNTIYF.

The chain links TRBV9 to TRBJ2-1; D remains unclear. Between the trimmed V and J ends, which lost 4 bases and 7 bases, there was a span of 15 bases. CDR1 and CDR2 from the germline V gene are SGDLS and YYNGEE. CDR3 size: 14 residues. The CDR3 region is CASSPRVGGNEQFF. The CDR3 DNA follows: TGTGCCAGCAGCCCCCGGGTCGGTGGGAATGAGCAGTTCTTC.

This clone was recorded once. This chain connects TRBV18 to TRBJ1-4; D is uncertain. The length of the CDR3 is 15 residues. Trimming pared 6 bases from V and 3 bases from J, leaving 14 bases between. CDR1 and CDR2 from the germline V gene are KGHSH and LQKENI. Written as DNA, the CDR3 is TGTGCCAGCTCCCCCGGGGTGGCAGCTAATGAAAAACTGTTTTTT. This encodes CASSPGVAANEKLFF.

J is TRBJ1-1 and V is TRBV27; D may be TRBD1 (6 bases). Trimming cost V 5 bases and J 0 bases, with 10 bases left between them. The CDR3 contains 14 residues. In germline, CDR1 is MNHEY, CDR2 SMNVEV (reference sequence). The DNA of the CDR3 is TGTGCCAGCAGTCGGGGACACTTGAACACTGAAGCTTTCTTT. Amino acid sequence: CASSRGHLNTEAFF.

The chain recombines TRBV10-3 with TRBJ1-1; possible D gene TRBD1, 6 bases. The CDR3 covers 16 residues. Trimming took 2 bases from V and 1 from J, leaving 14 bases between them. Germline V gene data show CDR1 as ENHRY and CDR2 as SYGVKD. CDR3 sequence: CAISEGTHGKNTEAFF. The CDR3 DNA is TGTGCCATCAGTGAGGGGACACACGGGAAGAACACTGAAGCTTTCTTT.

V usage is TRBV2 and J usage is TRBJ1-1, with D unclear. Germline V lookup: CDR1 SNHLY, CDR2 FYNNEI. The CDR3 has 14 residues. The germline V and J ends were trimmed by 4 bases and 5 bases, with 14 bases remaining between them. Here the CDR3 reads CASSAGSGWTEAFF. CDR3 in DNA: TGTGCCAGCAGTGCTGGTTCAGGATGGACTGAAGCTTTCTTT.

The CDR3 here is CASSQDSGRGYGYTF. The CDR3, as DNA: TGCGCCAGCAGCCAAGATTCTGGGCGGGGATATGGCTACACCTTC. The chain recombines TRBV4-1 with TRBJ1-2; no reliable D call. With 0 bases removed from V and 5 bases from J, the gap between germline ends came to 13 bases. This CDR3 has 15 amino acids. Germline V lookup: CDR1 MGHRA, CDR2 YSYEKL.

The chain uses TRBV12-3 or TRBV12-4 and TRBJ2-2, with a weak D call TRBD2 (5 bases). This CDR3 comprises 13 residues. V lost 5 bases and J 8 bases, leaving 12 bases between the germline ends. The CDR3 DNA sequence: TGTGCCAGCAGTGTGGCCGAGGGAGGGGAGCTGTTTTTT. Residues: CASSVAEGGELFF.

The V gene is TRBV9, the J gene TRBJ2-1; D is perhaps TRBD1 (6 bases). The germline CDR1 and CDR2 sequences are SGDLS and YYNGEE. The germline V and J ends were trimmed by 0 bases and 5 bases, with 12 bases remaining between them. This CDR3 has 15 amino acids. The CDR3 is CASSVGGPRDNEQFF. The CDR3 bases are TGTGCCAGCAGCGTAGGGGGGCCCCGGGACAATGAGCAGTTCTTC.

This rearrangement joins TRBV5-6 to TRBJ1-2; possible D gene TRBD1, 5 bases. The ends were cut back, 4 bases at V and 4 bases at J, with 20 bases in the middle. Germline V gene lookup returns CDR1 SGHDT and CDR2 YYEEEE. This CDR3 contains 16 residues. Here the CDR3 DNA reads TGTGCCAGCAGCACCCGCGGGGGGACCTTAATCTATGGCTACACCTTC. Translated: CASSTRGGTLIYGYTF.

This clone is a singleton in its sample. The chain is built from TRBV27 and TRBJ1-3; 7 positions agree with TRBD1. The J segment lost 4 bases and the V segment lost 4 bases, leaving 10 bases of the junction unmatched. The length of the CDR3 is 16 residues. Germline V gene data show CDR1 as MNHEY and CDR2 as SMNVEV (reference sequence). CDR3 region: CASSSLDRAGGNTIYF. For the CDR3, the DNA is TGTGCCAGCAGTTCCCTCGACAGGGCAGGCGGAAACACCATATATTTT.

The V and J genes are TRBV7-8 and TRBJ2-1, with TRBD1 identical over 7 bases. The CDR3 is 13 residues long. Trimming took 6 bases from V and 8 from J; bases not matched to a gene: 7. Germline CDR1 reads SGHVS; CDR2 reads FQNEAQ. The CDR3 nucleotides read TGTGCCAGCAGTCAACAGGGGTATGATGAGCAGTTCTTC. Its protein product is CASSQQGYDEQFF.

The chain has TRBV30 and TRBJ2-3; 12 nucleotides agree with TRBD2. Germline V gives CDR1 GTSNPN, CDR2 SVGIG (reference sequence). The V and J ends lost 2 bases and 4 bases, in that order; junction bases with no gene match: 4. The length of the CDR3 is 15 residues. The CDR3 loop reads CAWSQTSGGADTQYF. In DNA form, the CDR3 reads TGTGCCTGGAGTCAGACTAGCGGGGGAGCAGATACGCAGTATTTT.

The rearrangement uses TRBV23-1 and TRBJ2-5, with D tentatively TRBD2 (5 bases). TRBV23-1 is an ORF; its function is uncertain. The V end lost 2 bases, the J end lost 5 bases, and 24 bases lay between the germline ends. This CDR3 comprises 18 residues. CDR3 region: CASSQKCSRERSKETQYF. The DNA of the CDR3 is TGCGCCAGCAGTCAAAAATGTTCGAGGGAGAGGTCGAAGGAGACCCAGTACTTC.

The V call is TRBV19, the J call TRBJ2-3; TRBD2 aligns across 12 bases. J was trimmed by 2 bases and V by 4 bases; bases with no gene match: 4. The CDR3 runs 16 residues. The germline gives CDR1 LNHDA, CDR2 SQIVND (reference sequence). The CDR3 coding sequence is TGTGCCAGTAGTAACGGACTAGCGGGGCCCACAGATACGCAGTATTTT. Translating gives CASSNGLAGPTDTQYF. Combining the CDR3 with reference TRBV19 and TRBJ2-3 gives the whole variable domain DGGITQSPKYLFRKEGQNVTLSCEQNLNHDAMYWYRQDPGQGLRLIYYSQIVNDFQKGDIAEGYSVSREKKESFPLTVTSAQKNPTAFYLCASSNGLAGPTDTQYFGPGTRLTVL.

This clone was seen once. The chain recombines TRBV7-8 with TRBJ2-1, with D unclear. V dropped 1 base and J dropped 0 bases, with 13 bases sitting between them. CDR1 is SGHVS and CDR2 is FQNEAQ in the germline V gene. The CDR3 length is 17 residues. The CDR3 region has the DNA TGTGCCAGCAGCTTAGTTCCCAGGCCGAGCTCCTACAATGAGCAGTTCTTC. Translating it yields CASSLVPRPSSYNEQFF.

In regard to this clone: The same CDR3 arises from other DNA sequences in this sample as well. The chain is built from TRBV11-2 and TRBJ2-2; 10 positions agree with TRBD2. The CDR3 spans 16 residues. Losses at the gene ends were 7 bases for V and 2 bases for J; bases not matched to a gene: 7. The germline V gene encodes CDR1 SGHAT and CDR2 FQNNGV. The chain's CDR3 is CASNPRTSGNTGELFF. The DNA of the CDR3 is TGTGCCAGCAACCCACGGACTAGCGGTAACACCGGGGAGCTGTTTTTT.

The chain has TRBV19 and TRBJ2-3; TRBD2 matches 7 bases. CDR1 is LNHDA and CDR2 is SQIVND in the germline V gene (reference sequence). V lost 4 bases and J lost 4; bases outside the gene matches: 5. The CDR3 loop spans 14 amino acids. The CDR3 DNA is TGTGCCAGTAGTAGGGGGGGGAGCGCAGATACGCAGTATTTT. This encodes CASSRGGSADTQYF.